The present TCR beta chain was sequenced within a study of beta chain features in type 1 diabetes. The wider study: Sorted cells numbering 107,917,701 were examined across all samples.

All of the sorted populations showed purity greater than 95%. Study-level findings and limits: Moderately but significantly shorter TCRB CDR3s were found in Type 1 diabetes patients in all four CD4+ subsets. There was no resolution here of whether HLA type influences TCRB rearrangement. Naive, central memory and regulatory TCRB repertoires appeared more similar among patients than healthy donors.

Expressed TCRB transcripts were sequenced after all isolated RNA was converted to cDNA. Here immunoSEQ multiplex PCR was the method, and the copy in TCRdb shows in-frame clones only, minus some. The sample includes 160,000 or so clones, 8.5% to 10% of them seen just once. V was pared by 4 bases and J by 6 bases, with 12 bases of the junction left unmatched. The CDR3 has 15 amino acids. The germline gives CDR1 SGHRS, CDR2 YFSETQ. In regard to this clone: Its antigen is undetermined.

The sequence derives from a woman in her twenties or thirties with type 1 diabetes. This chain uses TRBV5-1 with TRBJ1-1; 7 bases line up with TRBD1. The sequenced material came from central memory CD4+ T cells from blood. This chain's CDR3 is CASSPPVAGGSEAFF. CDR3 in DNA: TGCGCCAGCAGCCCACCGGTGGCAGGGGGTTCTGAAGCTTTCTTT. The whole variable domain, remainder taken from reference TRBV5-1 and TRBJ1-1, is KAGVTQTPRYLIKTRGQQVTLSCSPISGHRSVSWYQQTPGQGLQFLFEYFSETQRNKGNFPGRFSGRQFSNSRSEMNVSTLELGDSALYLCASSPPVAGGSEAFFGQGTRLTVV.